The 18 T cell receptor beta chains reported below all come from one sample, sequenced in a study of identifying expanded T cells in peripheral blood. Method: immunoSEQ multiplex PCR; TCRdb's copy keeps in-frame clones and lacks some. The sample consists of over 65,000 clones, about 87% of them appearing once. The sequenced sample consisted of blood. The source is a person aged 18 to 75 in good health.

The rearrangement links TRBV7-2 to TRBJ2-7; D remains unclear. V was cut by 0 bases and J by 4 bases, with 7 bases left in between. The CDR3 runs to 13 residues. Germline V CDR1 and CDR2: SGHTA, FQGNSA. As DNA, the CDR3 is TGTGCCAGCAGCTTAGCCGTCGGGTACGAGCAGTACTTC. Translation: CASSLAVGYEQYF.

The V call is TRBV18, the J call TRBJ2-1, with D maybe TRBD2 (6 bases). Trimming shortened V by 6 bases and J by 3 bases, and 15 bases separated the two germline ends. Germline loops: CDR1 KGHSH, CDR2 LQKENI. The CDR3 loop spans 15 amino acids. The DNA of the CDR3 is TGTGCCAGCTCCCTACCGCGGGGATTCTACAATGAGCAGTTCTTC. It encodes CASSLPRGFYNEQFF.

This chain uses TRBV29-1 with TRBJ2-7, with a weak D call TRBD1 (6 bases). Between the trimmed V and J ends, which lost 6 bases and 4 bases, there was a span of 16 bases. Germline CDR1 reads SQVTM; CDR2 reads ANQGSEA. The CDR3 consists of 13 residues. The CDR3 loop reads CSVGRDTSYEQYF. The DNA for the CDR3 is TGCAGCGTGGGCCGGGACACATCGTACGAGCAGTACTTC.

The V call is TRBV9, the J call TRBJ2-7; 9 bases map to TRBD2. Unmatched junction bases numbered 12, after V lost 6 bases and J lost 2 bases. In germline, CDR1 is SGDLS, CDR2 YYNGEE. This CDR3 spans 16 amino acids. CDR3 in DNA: TGTGCCAGCACCAAGGGGTCTAGCGGGACCACCTACGAGCAGTACTTC. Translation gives CASTKGSSGTTYEQYF.

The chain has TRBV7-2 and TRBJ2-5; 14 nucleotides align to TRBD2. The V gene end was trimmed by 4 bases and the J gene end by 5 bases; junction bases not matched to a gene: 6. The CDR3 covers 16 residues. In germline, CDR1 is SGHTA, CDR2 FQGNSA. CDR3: CASSSGLAGVVETQYF. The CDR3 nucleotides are TGTGCCAGCAGCTCGGGACTAGCGGGAGTTGTTGAGACCCAGTACTTC.

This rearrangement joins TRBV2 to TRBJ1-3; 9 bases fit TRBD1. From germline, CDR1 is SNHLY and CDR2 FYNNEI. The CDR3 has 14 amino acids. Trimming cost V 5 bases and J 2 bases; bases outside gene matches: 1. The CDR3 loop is CASSTGGTGNTIYF. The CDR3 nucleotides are TGTGCCAGCAGTACAGGGGGCACTGGAAACACCATATATTTT. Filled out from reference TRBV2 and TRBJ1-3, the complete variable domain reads EPEVTQTPSHQVTQMGQEVILRCVPISNHLYFYWYRQILGQKVEFLVSFYNNEISEKSEIFDDQFSVERPDGSNFTLKIRSTKLEDSAMYFCASSTGGTGNTIYFGEGSWLTVV.

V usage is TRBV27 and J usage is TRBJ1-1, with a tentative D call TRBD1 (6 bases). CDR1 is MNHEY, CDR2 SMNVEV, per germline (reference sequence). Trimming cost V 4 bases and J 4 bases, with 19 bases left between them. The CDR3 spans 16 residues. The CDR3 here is CASSSTPGGAGTEAFF. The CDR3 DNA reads TGTGCCAGCAGTTCGACCCCGGGGGGGGCTGGCACTGAAGCTTTCTTT.

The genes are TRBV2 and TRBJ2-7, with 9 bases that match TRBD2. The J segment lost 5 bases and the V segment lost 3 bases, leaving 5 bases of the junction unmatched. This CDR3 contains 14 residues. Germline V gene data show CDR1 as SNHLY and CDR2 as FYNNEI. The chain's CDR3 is CASSELAGVDEQYF. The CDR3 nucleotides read TGTGCCAGCAGTGAGTTAGCGGGAGTGGACGAGCAGTACTTC.

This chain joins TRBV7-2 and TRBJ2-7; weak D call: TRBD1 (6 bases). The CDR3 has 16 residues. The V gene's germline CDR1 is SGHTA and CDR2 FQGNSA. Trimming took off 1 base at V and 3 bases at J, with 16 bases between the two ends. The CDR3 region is CASSLDPQGLFYEQYF. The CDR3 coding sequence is TGTGCCAGCAGCTTAGACCCTCAGGGGTTGTTCTACGAGCAGTACTTC.

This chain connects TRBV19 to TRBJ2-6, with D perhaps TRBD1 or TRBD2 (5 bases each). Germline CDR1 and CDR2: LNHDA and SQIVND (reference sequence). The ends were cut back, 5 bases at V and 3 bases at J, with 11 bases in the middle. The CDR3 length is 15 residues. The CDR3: CASSGAGGGANVLTF. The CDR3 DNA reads TGTGCCAGTAGTGGGGCGGGTGGTGGGGCCAACGTCCTGACTTTC.

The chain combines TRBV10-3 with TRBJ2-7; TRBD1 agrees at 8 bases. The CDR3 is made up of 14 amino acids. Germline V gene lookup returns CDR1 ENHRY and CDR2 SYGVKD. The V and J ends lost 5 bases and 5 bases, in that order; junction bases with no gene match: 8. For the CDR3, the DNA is TGTGCCATCAGTCCCGGGACAGGCAGCCACGAGCAGTACTTC. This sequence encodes CAISPGTGSHEQYF.

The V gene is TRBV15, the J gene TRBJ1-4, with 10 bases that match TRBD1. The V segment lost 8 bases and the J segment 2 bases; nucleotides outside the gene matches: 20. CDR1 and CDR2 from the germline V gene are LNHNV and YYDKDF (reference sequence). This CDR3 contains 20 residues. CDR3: CATSRRQGARIYYTNEKLFF. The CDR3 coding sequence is TGTGCCACCTCCAGAAGACAGGGGGCGCGGATTTACTACACTAATGAAAAACTGTTTTTT. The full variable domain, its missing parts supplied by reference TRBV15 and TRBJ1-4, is DAMVIQNPRYQVTQFGKPVTLSCSQTLNHNVMYWYQQKSSQAPKLLFHYYDKDFNNEADTPDNFQSRRPNTSFCFLDIRSPGLGDTAMYLCATSRRQGARIYYTNEKLFFGSGTQLSVL.

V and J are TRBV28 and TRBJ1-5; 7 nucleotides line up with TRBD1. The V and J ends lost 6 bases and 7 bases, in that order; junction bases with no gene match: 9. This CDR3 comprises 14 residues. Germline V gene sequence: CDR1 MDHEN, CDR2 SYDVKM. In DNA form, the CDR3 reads TGTGCCAGCAGCTATACCGGGACAGCACAGCCCCAGCATTTT. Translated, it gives CASSYTGTAQPQHF.

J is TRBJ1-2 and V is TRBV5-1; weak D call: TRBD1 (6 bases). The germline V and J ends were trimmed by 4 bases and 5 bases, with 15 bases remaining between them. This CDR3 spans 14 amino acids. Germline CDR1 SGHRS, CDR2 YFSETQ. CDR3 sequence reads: CASSASGQIYGYTF. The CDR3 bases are TGCGCCAGCAGCGCATCTGGACAGATATATGGCTACACCTTC.

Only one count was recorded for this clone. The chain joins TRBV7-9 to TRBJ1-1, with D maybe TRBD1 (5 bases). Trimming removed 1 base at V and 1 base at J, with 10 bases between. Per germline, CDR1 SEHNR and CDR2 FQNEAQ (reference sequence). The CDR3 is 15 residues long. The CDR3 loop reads CASSLGGRENTEAFF. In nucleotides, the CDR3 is TGTGCCAGCAGCTTAGGAGGCAGGGAGAACACTGAAGCTTTCTTT.

The CDR3 coding sequence is TGTGCCAGCAGCGCCGGAGTGGGGGGCAGCTATGGCTACACCTTC. Its translation is CASSAGVGGSYGYTF. The V call is TRBV9, the J call TRBJ1-2; weak D call: TRBD1 (6 bases). Germline V lookup: CDR1 SGDLS, CDR2 YYNGEE. The CDR3 runs to 15 residues. Trimming took off 3 bases at V and 4 bases at J, with 16 bases between the two ends.

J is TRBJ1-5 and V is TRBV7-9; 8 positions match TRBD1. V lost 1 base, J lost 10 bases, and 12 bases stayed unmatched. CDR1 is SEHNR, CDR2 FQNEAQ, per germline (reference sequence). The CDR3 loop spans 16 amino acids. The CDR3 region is CASSLGQGSDMGPQHF. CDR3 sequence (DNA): TGTGCCAGCAGCTTAGGACAGGGGAGCGATATGGGTCCCCAGCATTTT.

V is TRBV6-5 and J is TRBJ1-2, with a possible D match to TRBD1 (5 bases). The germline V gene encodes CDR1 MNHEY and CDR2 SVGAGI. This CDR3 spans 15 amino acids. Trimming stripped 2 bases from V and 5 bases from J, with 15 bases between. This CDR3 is CASSYGGTGTYGYTF. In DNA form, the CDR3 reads TGTGCCAGCAGTTACGGTGGAACAGGCACTTATGGCTACACCTTC.